The clone carrying this T cell receptor (beta chain) came up many times. What it binds is not known. Per sample, no less than 5.5 micrograms of total RNA were extracted. This entry is derived from a study of blood T cells in healthy people across ages. Study details: Per two T cells, about one barcoded beta molecule was captured through template switching. Points from the study as a whole: Estimated diversity that came from one million T cells was considered an underestimate.

A second PCR of roughly 7 to 11 cycles used a sample-barcoded 5' primer and a J-beta primer mix. Each TCR beta cDNA got a 12-nucleotide random molecular identifier. TCRdb independently ran MiXCR on the 5' RACE reads; one entry per CDR3 protein. The sample shows approximately 700,000 distinct CDR3 sequences, approximately 31% of them seen only once. Trimming shortened V by 10 bases and J by 2 bases, and 13 bases separated the two germline ends. This CDR3 comprises 13 residues. Germline assignment: CDR1 MNHEY and CDR2 SVGAGI. This rearrangement joins TRBV6-5 to TRBJ2-3; tentatively, D is TRBD1 or TRBD2 (6 bases each). This TCR was sampled from an elderly woman in good health. Sequenced material: blood. CDR3: CATSRGVTDTQYF. The CDR3 region has the DNA TGTGCCACCTCAAGGGGGGTCACAGATACGCAGTATTTT.